A selection of T cell receptor beta chains follows, all from one sample in a study of cytomegalovirus exposure and HLA in healthy donors. Sequencing used immunoSEQ multiplex PCR; TCRdb keeps in-frame clones, though not all of them. Among some 110,000 clones listed, 65% to 80% were seen once. The sequenced material came from PBMCs. The receptors here all came from a woman aged 40 to 55 in good health and CMV-seropositive. Each CDR3 is given with its conserved first and last residue. D genes are given only for firm matches. Expanded clones get a size class; other rows say once, few or many, or leave the size out.

D gene	V gene	J gene	clone size	CDR3 DNA	CDR3 protein
TRBD2	TRBV5-1	TRBJ2-3	NA	TGCGCCAGCAGCTCTAGCGGGAGGGCCCGATCAGATACGCAGTATTTT	CASSSSGRARSDTQYF
NA	TRBV28	TRBJ1-1	NA	TGTGCCAGCGCTACCGGAGGGGCAAACACTGAAGCTTTCTTT	CASATGGANTEAFF
TRBD1	TRBV6-5	TRBJ1-2	NA	TGTGCCAGCAGTTACTCGGACAGGGGAACCTATGGCTACACCTTC	CASSYSDRGTYGYTF
TRBD1	TRBV7-9	TRBJ1-2	NA	TGTGCCAGCAGCCATCCGGGACAGGTTGACTATGGCTACACCTTC	CASSHPGQVDYGYTF
NA	TRBV13	TRBJ1-1	NA	TGTGCCAGCAGCTTTTGGACAGAGGGAACTGAAGCTTTCTTT	CASSFWTEGTEAFF
NA	TRBV30	TRBJ2-1	NA	TGTGCCTGGAGTACCCAGGGTGGCGATGAGCAGTTCTTC	CAWSTQGGDEQFF
NA	TRBV10-3	TRBJ2-7	NA	TGTGCCATCACCCCCAGGGGCGGGAGCGGATTCGAGCAGTACTTC	CAITPRGGSGFEQYF
NA	TRBV28	TRBJ1-3	NA	TGTGCCAGCACCGATAGCAGGGGAGGAAACACCATATATTTT	CASTDSRGGNTIYF
TRBD1	TRBV28	TRBJ2-7	NA	TGTGCCAGCAGTTTCCCGCCCGACAGGGGCTCCGAGCAGTACTTC	CASSFPPDRGSEQYF
NA	TRBV10-3	TRBJ2-7	many	TGTGCCATCAGTGAACACCGGGACTTTTTCTTCTTC	CAISEHRDFFFF
NA	TRBV14	TRBJ1-1	NA	TGTGCCAGCAGCCAAGGCGGTAACACTGAAGCTTTCTTT	CASSQGGNTEAFF
TRBD1	TRBV7-9	TRBJ1-5	once	TGTGCCAGCAGCTTAAGTGACAGGGTCAATCAGCCCCAGCATTTT	CASSLSDRVNQPQHF
TRBD1	TRBV7-9	TRBJ1-5	NA	TGTGCCAGCAGCTTAGGGACAGGGGGCAGTCAGCCCCAGCATTTT	CASSLGTGGSQPQHF
NA	TRBV6-5	TRBJ2-3	once	TGTGCCATCAGTGAGCAGGGCCTAGGGGATACGCAGTATTTT	CAISEQGLGDTQYF
NA	TRBV6-1	TRBJ1-1	once	TGTGCCAGCAGTGAAGCGAGGCAGTTGAACACTGAAGCTTTCTTT	CASSEARQLNTEAFF
NA	TRBV7-2	TRBJ1-5	NA	TGTGCCAGCAGCTGGGCAGCCGGACAGCCCCAGCATTTT	CASSWAAGQPQHF
TRBD1	TRBV15	TRBJ2-5	NA	TGTGCCACCAGCAGAGCCGGGACAGGGTTGGAGACCCAGTACTTC	CATSRAGTGLETQYF
NA	TRBV6-4	TRBJ1-4	NA	TGTGTTTCGTATGCAACTAATGAAAAACTGTTTTTT	CVSYATNEKLFF
NA	TRBV10-3	TRBJ1-5	NA	TGTGCCATCAGTGAAGTGGGACACCGGGTAACCCAGCCCCAGCATTTT	CAISEVGHRVTQPQHF
NA	TRBV5-1	TRBJ2-7	NA	TGCGCCAGCAGCTTGGGAGGAGCGGGCGCCTACGAGCAGTACTTC	CASSLGGAGAYEQYF
TRBD1	TRBV30	TRBJ1-4	once	TGTGCCTGGAGTCGTAAGGGACAGGGGAATGAAAAACTGTTTTTT	CAWSRKGQGNEKLFF
TRBD2	TRBV5-6	TRBJ2-1	NA	TGTGCCAGCAGCTTGGTGGGCGGGAGATCCTACAATGAGCAGTTCTTC	CASSLVGGRSYNEQFF
NA	TRBV19	TRBJ1-5	NA	TGTGCCAGTAGTCCTCAAGGACAGCTAAATCAGCCCCAGCATTTT	CASSPQGQLNQPQHF
NA	TRBV27	TRBJ2-7	NA	TGTGCCAGCAGTTTATACCCCAGCGGGCCAACCCCGGAGTACGAGCAGTACTTC	CASSLYPSGPTPEYEQYF